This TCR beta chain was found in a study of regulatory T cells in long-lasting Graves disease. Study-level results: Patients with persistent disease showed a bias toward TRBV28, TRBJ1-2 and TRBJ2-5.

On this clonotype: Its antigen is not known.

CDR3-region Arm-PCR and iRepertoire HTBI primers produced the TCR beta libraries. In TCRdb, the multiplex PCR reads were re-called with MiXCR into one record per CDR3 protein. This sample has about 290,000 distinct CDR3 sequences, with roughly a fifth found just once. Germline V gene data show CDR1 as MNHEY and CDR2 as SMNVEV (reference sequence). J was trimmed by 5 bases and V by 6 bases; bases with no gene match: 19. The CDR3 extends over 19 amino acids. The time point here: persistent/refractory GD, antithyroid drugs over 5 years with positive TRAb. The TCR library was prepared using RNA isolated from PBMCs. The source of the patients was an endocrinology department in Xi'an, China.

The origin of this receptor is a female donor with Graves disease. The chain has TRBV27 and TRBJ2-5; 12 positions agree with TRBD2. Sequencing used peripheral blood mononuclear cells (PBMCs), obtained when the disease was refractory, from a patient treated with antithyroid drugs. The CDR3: CASSLDPPLAGGPGETQYF. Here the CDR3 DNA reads TGTGCCAGCAGCCTCGACCCGCCTCTAGCGGGAGGGCCCGGGGAGACCCAGTACTTC.